The 27 T cell receptor beta chains given below trace back to one sample, sequenced in a study of OX40 agonist ivuxolimab in advanced cancers. Method: immunoSEQ multiplex PCR; TCRdb's copy keeps in-frame clones and lacks some. The sample contains roughly 35,000 clones, around 82% of which appear only once. The sample here was CD4+ or CD8+ T cells sorted from blood, taken in a trial of the OX40 agonist ivuxolimab. The source of these receptors is an adult with an advanced solid tumor such as melanoma, head and neck, liver or kidney cancer.

The chain couples TRBV18 to TRBJ1-3; a weak D match, TRBD1 (6 bases). Germline CDR1 is KGHSH and CDR2 is LQKENI. The CDR3 spans 17 residues. With 2 bases removed from V and 0 bases from J, the gap between germline ends came to 14 bases. As DNA, the CDR3 is TGTGCCAGCTCACCATCAACAGGGCTCCTCTCTGGAAACACCATATATTTT. Translation: CASSPSTGLLSGNTIYF.

The chain has TRBV6-1 and TRBJ1-1, with D possibly TRBD1 on 5 matching bases. Germline CDR1 is MNHNS and CDR2 is SASEGT. Trimming shortened V by 6 bases and J by 5 bases, and 19 bases separated the two germline ends. The CDR3 contains 15 residues. The chain's CDR3 is CASSSEGRSLTEAFF. The CDR3 bases are TGTGCCAGCAGCTCTGAGGGGCGCTCCTTGACTGAAGCTTTCTTT.

The rearrangement links TRBV28 to TRBJ2-3; 7 bases map to TRBD2. This CDR3 has 21 residues. Germline assignment: CDR1 MDHEN and CDR2 SYDVKM. The trim removed 3 bases at V and 0 bases at J, leaving 21 bases unmatched. CDR3 in amino acids: CASSFVDMWSSGSASTDTQYF. CDR3 in DNA: TGTGCCAGCAGTTTCGTCGATATGTGGTCTAGCGGCTCCGCTAGCACAGATACGCAGTATTTT.

The chain employs TRBV2 and TRBJ1-1; tentative D call: TRBD1 (5 bases). V lost 3 bases and J lost 10, with 18 bases in between. In germline, CDR1 is SNHLY, CDR2 FYNNEI. The CDR3 totals 14 residues. The CDR3 nucleotides are TGTGCCAGCAGTGATCCCAGGCGAGCGAGGGGAGCTTTCTTT. It translates to CASSDPRRARGAFF.

The genes are TRBV29-1 and TRBJ2-6; no clear D. CDR1 is SQVTM, CDR2 ANQGSEA, per germline. The V and J ends lost 7 bases and 0 bases respectively, with 4 bases between them. The CDR3 runs 12 residues. The CDR3 loop is CSADSGANVLTF. The CDR3 coding sequence is TGCAGCGCCGACTCTGGGGCCAACGTCCTGACTTTC.

The rearrangement links TRBV2 to TRBJ1-6; 7 nucleotides agree with TRBD1. CDR1 SNHLY and CDR2 FYNNEI come from the germline V gene. This CDR3 has 14 residues. V trimming: 2 bases; J trimming: 6 bases; junction bases outside the gene matches: 1. CDR3 sequence: CASSETGVNSPLHF. CDR3 DNA sequence: TGTGCCAGCAGTGAAACAGGGGTTAATTCACCCCTCCACTTT.

CDR3 in DNA: TGTGCCAGCAGCCGAGACAGGGCAGGCGGCTACACCTTC. Protein sequence: CASSRDRAGGYTF. The V gene is TRBV5-8, the J gene TRBJ1-2, with TRBD1 matching 7 bases. CDR3 size: 13 residues. V lost 4 bases, J lost 8 bases, and 8 bases stayed unmatched. Per the germline V gene, CDR1 is SGHTS and CDR2 is YDEGEE. The complete variable domain, with remaining parts taken from reference TRBV5-8 and TRBJ1-2, reads EAGVTQSPTHLIKTRGQQATLRCSPISGHTSVYWYQQALGLGLQFLLWYDEGEERNRGNFPPRFSGRQFPNYSSELNVNALELEDSALYLCASSRDRAGGYTFGSGTRLTVV.

The sample holds one count of this clone. The rearrangement joins TRBV6-1 to TRBJ1-6; D is perhaps TRBD1 (5 bases). The CDR3 totals 15 residues. Germline V gene data show CDR1 as MNHNS and CDR2 as SASEGT. V was pared by 7 bases and J by 8 bases, with 18 bases between. The CDR3 is CASKGSVGVDSPLHF. In DNA, the CDR3 is TGTGCCAGCAAGGGGAGTGTGGGGGTTGATTCACCCCTCCACTTT.

The chain combines TRBV28 with TRBJ2-7, with 12 bases fitting TRBD2. Germline loops: CDR1 MDHEN, CDR2 SYDVKM. This CDR3 contains 19 residues. Trimming cost V 4 bases and J 0 bases; bases outside gene matches: 13. CDR3: CASSSGFAETSGSSYEQYF. CDR3 DNA sequence: TGTGCCAGCAGTTCTGGTTTCGCCGAGACTAGCGGGAGCTCCTACGAGCAGTACTTC.

The chain combines TRBV5-8 with TRBJ2-7; 8 nucleotides line up with TRBD1. The CDR3 totals 15 residues. Losses at the gene ends were 1 base for V and 3 bases for J; bases not matched to a gene: 6. CDR1 and CDR2 from the germline V gene are SGHTS and YDEGEE. CDR3 in DNA: TGTGCCAGCAGCTTGACCGGGACAGGTAACTACGAGCAGTACTTC. Amino acid sequence: CASSLTGTGNYEQYF.

The genes are TRBV6-1 and TRBJ2-4; D remains ambiguous. This CDR3 is 12 amino acids long. Germline loops: CDR1 MNHNS, CDR2 SASEGT. The V end lost 0 bases, the J end lost 6 bases, and 3 bases lay between the germline ends. CDR3 loop: CASSEAANIQYF. CDR3 in DNA: TGTGCCAGCAGTGAAGCCGCAAACATTCAGTACTTC.

The chain employs TRBV11-3 and TRBJ1-2; D is possibly TRBD1 (6 bases). This CDR3 region has 17 residues. With 5 bases removed from V and 5 bases from J, the gap between germline ends came to 24 bases. CDR1 is SGHNT, CDR2 YENEEA, per germline. This CDR3 is CASSQVRQALSWYGYTF. The CDR3 region has the DNA TGTGCCAGCAGCCAAGTCCGACAGGCCTTGAGCTGGTATGGCTACACCTTC.

The chain carries TRBV30 and TRBJ1-2; D perhaps matches TRBD1 (6 bases). Trimming took off 5 bases at V and 6 bases at J, with 16 bases between the two ends. Germline lookup yields CDR1 GTSNPN and CDR2 SVGIG (reference sequence). This CDR3 is 13 amino acids long. CDR3 in amino acids: CAWDQGISDGYTF. The CDR3, as DNA: TGTGCCTGGGACCAGGGGATTAGCGATGGCTACACCTTC.

The V gene is TRBV6-1, the J gene TRBJ2-7, with no clear D. Germline V lookup: CDR1 MNHNS, CDR2 SASEGT. V was cut by 2 bases and J by 0 bases, with 8 bases left in between. This CDR3 comprises 14 residues. The CDR3 region is CASSERWPSYEQYF. As DNA, the CDR3 is TGTGCCAGCAGTGAACGATGGCCCTCCTACGAGCAGTACTTC.

V usage is TRBV2 and J usage is TRBJ2-1; TRBD1 aligns across 8 bases. Germline V gene lookup returns CDR1 SNHLY and CDR2 FYNNEI. The CDR3 consists of 16 residues. Trimming took 2 bases from V and 5 from J; bases not matched to a gene: 8. DNA of the CDR3: TGTGCCAGCAGTGAACTCGACAGGGGCTTGGACAATGAGCAGTTCTTC. Amino acid sequence: CASSELDRGLDNEQFF.

The chain joins TRBV29-1 to TRBJ1-4; maybe TRBD1 (5 bases). There are 13 residues in the CDR3. Germline V gene data show CDR1 as SQVTM and CDR2 as ANQGSEA. Between the trimmed V and J ends, which lost 3 bases and 4 bases, there was a span of 9 bases. The CDR3 is CSVDTGSNEKLFF. In nucleotides, the CDR3 is TGCAGCGTTGATACAGGAAGTAATGAAAAACTGTTTTTT.

V is TRBV7-9 and J is TRBJ1-4, with a weak D call TRBD1 (6 bases). The length of the CDR3 is 15 residues. Trimming cost V 0 bases and J 5 bases, with 10 bases left between them. Germline values: CDR1 SEHNR, CDR2 FQNEAQ (reference sequence). In DNA, the CDR3 is TGTGCCAGCAGCTTAGCGAGGGGGTTGAATGAAAAACTGTTTTTT. The encoded protein is CASSLARGLNEKLFF. The variable domain in full, completed from reference TRBV7-9 and TRBJ1-4, reads DTGVSQNPRHKITKRGQNVTFRCDPISEHNRLYWYRQTLGQGPEFLTYFQNEAQLEKSRLLSDRFSAERPKGSFSTLEIQRTEQGDSAMYLCASSLARGLNEKLFFGSGTQLSVL.

The chain carries TRBV6-5 and TRBJ2-5, with D unresolved. The germline gives CDR1 MNHEY, CDR2 SVGAGI. CDR3 length: 13 residues. Trimming cost V 2 bases and J 6 bases, with 10 bases left between them. CDR3 region: CASSYAGVKTQYF. CDR3 nucleotides: TGTGCCAGCAGTTACGCTGGGGTTAAGACCCAGTACTTC.

V usage is TRBV5-1 and J usage is TRBJ2-7; D may match TRBD1 or TRBD2 (5 bases each). The CDR3 sequence is 15 residues long. Trimming took 2 bases from V and 5 from J, leaving 17 bases between them. CDR1 is SGHRS, CDR2 YFSETQ, per germline. The CDR3 DNA follows: TGCGCCAGCAGCTTCCGGGACGGAGGAGTTCACGAGCAGTACTTC. As protein: CASSFRDGGVHEQYF.

The chain has TRBV13 and TRBJ1-4, with D perhaps matching TRBD1 (6 bases). The germline gives CDR1 PRHDT, CDR2 FYEKMQ (reference sequence). Trimming stripped 2 bases from V and 7 bases from J, with 8 bases between. This CDR3 is 13 amino acids long. The CDR3 coding sequence is TGTGCCAGCAGCTTAAAGGGGGGTGAAAAACTGTTTTTT. Translated: CASSLKGGEKLFF. Using reference TRBV13 and TRBJ1-4 for the parts outside the CDR3, the full variable domain is AAGVIQSPRHLIKEKRETATLKCYPIPRHDTVYWYQQGPGQDPQFLISFYEKMQSDKGSIPDRFSAQQFSDYHSELNMSSLELGDSALYFCASSLKGGEKLFFGSGTQLSVL.

This clone appeared once. The rearrangement links TRBV18 to TRBJ1-2; no reliable D call. The CDR3 runs to 16 residues. The V and J ends lost 2 bases and 4 bases respectively, with 17 bases between them. The germline CDR1 and CDR2 sequences are KGHSH and LQKENI. CDR3 residues: CASSPETPGSSYGYTF. Written as DNA, the CDR3 is TGTGCCAGCTCACCAGAAACGCCAGGTAGTAGCTATGGCTACACCTTC.

The chain couples TRBV7-2 to TRBJ2-1; D is possibly TRBD2 (7 bases). The germline CDR1 and CDR2 sequences are SGHTA and FQGNSA. Trimming shortened V by 6 bases and J by 15 bases, and 18 bases separated the two germline ends. This CDR3 spans 12 amino acids. The CDR3 region is CASSSVGGPSFF. DNA for the CDR3: TGTGCCAGCAGTTCTGTGGGGGGGCCATCGTTCTTC.

The chain joins TRBV2 to TRBJ2-7; no reliable D call. Germline V CDR1 and CDR2: SNHLY, FYNNEI. V was shortened by 6 bases and J by 12 bases, with 18 bases between the two germline ends. The CDR3 length is 12 residues. CDR3 protein: CASRGYAQRGYF. The DNA for the CDR3 is TGTGCCAGCAGGGGCTACGCCCAACGAGGGTACTTC.

The chain employs TRBV27 and TRBJ2-5; 9 bases fit TRBD2. V was clipped by 6 bases and J by 5 bases; unmatched bases: 10. CDR1 MNHEY and CDR2 SMNVEV come from the germline V gene (reference sequence). The CDR3 loop spans 15 amino acids. This CDR3 reads CASRMPSGGFETQYF. The CDR3 coding sequence is TGTGCCAGCAGAATGCCCAGCGGGGGGTTTGAGACCCAGTACTTC.

This clone was seen a single time. This rearrangement joins TRBV29-1 to TRBJ1-2; D is unclear. The CDR3 covers 14 residues. The V end was cut by 3 bases, the J end by 0 bases, with 11 bases between. CDR1 is SQVTM, CDR2 ANQGSEA, per germline. In DNA, the CDR3 is TGCAGCGTTGATTCACTCAGTTCTAACTATGGCTACACCTTC. Its protein product is CSVDSLSSNYGYTF. The full variable domain, completed using reference TRBV29-1 and TRBJ1-2, is SAVISQKPSRDICQRGTSLTIQCQVDSQVTMMFWYRQQPGQSLTLIATANQGSEATYESGFVIDKFPISRPNLTFSTLTVSNMSPEDSSIYLCSVDSLSSNYGYTFGSGTRLTVV.

The V gene is TRBV7-3, the J gene TRBJ1-6, with 8 bases aligning to TRBD1. The V segment lost 3 bases and the J segment 8 bases; nucleotides outside the gene matches: 3. The CDR3 has 14 amino acids. CDR1 is SGHTA and CDR2 is FQGTGA in the germline V gene. The CDR3 region is CASSLTGVDSPLHF. In nucleotides, the CDR3 is TGTGCCAGCAGCTTGACAGGGGTCGATTCACCCCTCCACTTT. The full variable domain, its missing parts supplied by reference TRBV7-3 and TRBJ1-6, is GAGVSQTPSNKVTEKGKYVELRCDPISGHTALYWYRQSLGQGPEFLIYFQGTGAADDSGLPNDRFFAVRPEGSVSTLKIQRTERGDSAVYLCASSLTGVDSPLHFGNGTRLTVT.

V gene TRBV1 combines with J gene TRBJ2-6; TRBD1, the table's D call, lacks a check against the DNA. TRBV1 is described as a pseudogene. This CDR3 has 14 residues. CDR3 protein: CTSSMCSWANVLTF. For the CDR3, the DNA is TGCACCAGCAGCATGTGCAGTTGGGCCAACGTCCTGACTTTC.